The 8 T cell receptor beta chains given below trace back to one sample, sequenced in a study of T cells of healthy individuals. One entry per CDR3 protein results from TCRdb running MiXCR on the 5' RACE reads. The data show about 53,000 distinct CDR3 sequences, about 15% seen once. The receptors here all came from a human donor in good health.

The table lists this clonotype with many counts. CDR3: CAISEPRGLTDTQYF. The CDR3 bases are TGTGCCATCAGTGAGCCCCGCGGCCTCACAGATACGCAGTATTTT. The genes are TRBV10-3 and TRBJ2-3; unclear D gene. Per germline, CDR1 ENHRY and CDR2 SYGVKD. The CDR3 is 15 amino acids. The V and J ends lost 2 bases and 2 bases respectively, with 11 bases between them.

This clonotype has at least ten counts. V gene TRBV29-1 combines with J gene TRBJ2-3, with 7 positions matching TRBD1. CDR3 size: 19 residues. Per germline, CDR1 SQVTM and CDR2 ANQGSEA. The V gene end was trimmed by 3 bases and the J gene end by 0 bases; junction bases not matched to a gene: 18. CDR3 bases: TGCAGCGTTGAGGTCATACGTCCCGGGACAGATACTAGCACAGATACGCAGTATTTT. This gives the protein CSVEVIRPGTDTSTDTQYF.

This clonotype was counted at least ten times. The CDR3 reads CASGSLDNEQFF. As DNA, the CDR3 is TGCGCCAGCGGGTCACTTGACAATGAGCAGTTCTTC. The chain uses TRBV5-1 and TRBJ2-1, with unresolved D. Trimming pared 7 bases from V and 5 bases from J, leaving 10 bases between. From germline, CDR1 is SGHRS and CDR2 YFSETQ. The CDR3 has 12 residues. Full variable domain (rest looked up from reference TRBV5-1 and TRBJ2-1): KAGVTQTPRYLIKTRGQQVTLSCSPISGHRSVSWYQQTPGQGLQFLFEYFSETQRNKGNFPGRFSGRQFSNSRSEMNVSTLELGDSALYLCASGSLDNEQFFGPGTRLTVL.

The rearrangement links TRBV5-1 to TRBJ1-4, with D unresolved. Germline CDR1 is SGHRS and CDR2 is YFSETQ. Between the trimmed V and J ends, which lost 2 bases and 5 bases, there was a span of 13 bases. The length of the CDR3 is 15 residues. CDR3 in amino acids: CASSLAPLGNEKLFF. The DNA of the CDR3 is TGCGCCAGCAGCTTAGCCCCATTGGGAAATGAAAAACTGTTTTTT. The whole variable domain, remainder taken from reference TRBV5-1 and TRBJ1-4, is KAGVTQTPRYLIKTRGQQVTLSCSPISGHRSVSWYQQTPGQGLQFLFEYFSETQRNKGNFPGRFSGRQFSNSRSEMNVSTLELGDSALYLCASSLAPLGNEKLFFGSGTQLSVL.

This clonotype appeared a few times. Mismatch with germline at one junction end may stem from a read error. The chain has TRBV5-5 and TRBJ1-2; TRBD1 matches 7 bases. Germline assignment: CDR1 SGHKS and CDR2 YYEKEE (reference sequence). The CDR3 runs to 15 residues. CDR3 loop: CASSLAMTGQLGYNF. The CDR3 DNA reads as TGTGCCAGCAGCTTGGCGATGACAGGGCAACTTGGCTACAACTTC. The whole variable domain, filled in from reference TRBV5-5 and TRBJ1-2, reads DAGVTQSPTHLIKTRGQQVTLRCSPISGHKSVSWYQQVLGQGPQFIFQYYEKEERGRGNFPDRFSARQFPNYSSELNVNALLLGDSALYLCASSLAMTGQLGYNFGSGTRLTVV.

This clonotype was seen repeatedly, ten times or more. The chain uses TRBV20-1 and TRBJ2-3, with unresolved D. This CDR3 region has 11 residues. Germline assignment: CDR1 DFQATT and CDR2 SNEGSKA (reference sequence). V dropped 4 bases and J dropped 4 bases, with 6 bases sitting between them. CDR3 coding DNA: TGCAGTGCTACGAAGTCAGATACGCAGTATTTT. This encodes CSATKSDTQYF.

This clonotype was recorded at least ten times. The chain recombines TRBV5-1 with TRBJ1-2; 8 bases fit TRBD1. The CDR3 spans 16 residues. Germline CDR1 SGHRS, CDR2 YFSETQ. After removal of 0 bases from V and 6 bases from J, the junction contained 10 bases not matched to a gene. The CDR3: CASSLVRTGMKDGYTF. DNA for the CDR3: TGCGCCAGCAGCTTGGTTCGGACAGGGATGAAGGATGGCTACACCTTC.

This clonotype came up many times. The chain joins TRBV7-9 to TRBJ2-3; 15 bases agree with TRBD2. There are 17 residues in the CDR3. CDR1 and CDR2 (germline): SEHNR, FQNEAQ (reference sequence). Trimming took 5 bases from V and 5 from J; bases not matched to a gene: 8. As DNA, the CDR3 is TGTGCCAGCAGCCCCGGACTAGCGGGAGGGCATGGAGATACGCAGTATTTT. This translates into CASSPGLAGGHGDTQYF.